This T cell receptor beta chain was sequenced during a study of blood T cell repertoires in COVID-19. At the level of the study: COVID-19 samples collected from the United States, Italy and Spain covered acute and convalescent phases. From T cells, B-cell-depleted T cells, or PBMCs came the material, which was cDNA or gDNA.

Between the trimmed V and J ends, which lost 4 bases and 5 bases, there was a span of 4 bases. Looked up from germline, CDR1 is SQVTM and CDR2 is ANQGSEA. The CDR3 contains 10 residues. This table comes from immunoSEQ multiplex PCR, and its TCRdb copy is limited to in-frame clones, with some not included. Among about 200,000 clones listed, roughly 80% were seen once. The TCR comes from a man aged 50-60 years who had recovered from COVID-19. V is TRBV29-1 and J is TRBJ2-3; D gene unclear. The material sequenced was peripheral blood. DNA of the CDR3: TGCAGCGTTGTCGGAGATACGCAGTATTTT. Translating it yields CSVVGDTQYF.